The clone carrying this T cell receptor (beta chain) has just a few counts. Using its own MiXCR run on the RT-PCR reads, TCRdb lists one record per CDR3 protein. The data hold about 170,000 distinct CDR3 sequences, with roughly 12% observed a single time. The sample is drawn from a study of response to subunit inactivated influenza vaccine. Trimming took 2 bases from V and 7 from J; bases not matched to a gene: 4. This CDR3 spans 16 amino acids. Germline assignment: CDR1 SGHDT and CDR2 YYEEEE. The same data also went into a second study, on T cells expressing NK-cell markers. Per that paper: For TCR beta, cDNA was produced by 5'RACE template switching with UMIs.

This material consisted of CD8+ T cells sorted from PBMCs, taken roughly 12 days after vaccination. The TCR was taken from a man in his forties or fifties who received an inactivated influenza vaccine. V is TRBV5-6 and J is TRBJ2-1; 15 bases are a match to TRBD2. CDR3 nucleotides: TGTGCCAGCAGCTTCAGCGGGACTAGCGGGAGGAATGAGCAGTTCTTC. This encodes CASSFSGTSGRNEQFF.